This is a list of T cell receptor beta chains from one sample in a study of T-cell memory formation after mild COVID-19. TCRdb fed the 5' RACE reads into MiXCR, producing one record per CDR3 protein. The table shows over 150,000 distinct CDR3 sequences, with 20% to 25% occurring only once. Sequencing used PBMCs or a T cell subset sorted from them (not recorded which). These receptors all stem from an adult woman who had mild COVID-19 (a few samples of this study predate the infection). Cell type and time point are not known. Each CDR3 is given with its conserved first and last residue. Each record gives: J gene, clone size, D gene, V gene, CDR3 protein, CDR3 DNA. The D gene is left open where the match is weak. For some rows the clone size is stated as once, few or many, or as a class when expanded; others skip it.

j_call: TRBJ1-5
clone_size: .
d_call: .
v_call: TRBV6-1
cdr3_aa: CASSTPSYSNQPQHF
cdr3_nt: TGTGCCAGCAGCACCCCGTCCTATAGCAATCAGCCCCAGCATTTT

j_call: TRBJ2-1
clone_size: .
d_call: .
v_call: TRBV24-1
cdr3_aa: CAATGRGEDEQFF
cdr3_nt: TGTGCCGCCACTGGCAGGGGAGAGGATGAGCAGTTCTTC

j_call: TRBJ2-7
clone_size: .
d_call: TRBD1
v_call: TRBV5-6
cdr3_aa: CASSPDRGYEQYF
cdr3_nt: TGTGCCAGCAGCCCGGACAGGGGCTACGAGCAGTACTTC

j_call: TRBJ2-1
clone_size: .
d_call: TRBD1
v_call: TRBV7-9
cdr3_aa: CASHHPGQGFYNEQFF
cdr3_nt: TGTGCCAGTCACCATCCGGGACAGGGCTTCTACAATGAGCAGTTCTTC

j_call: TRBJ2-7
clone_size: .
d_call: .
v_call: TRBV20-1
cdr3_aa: CSARGGTFYEQYF
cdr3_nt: TGCAGTGCTAGAGGGGGGACATTCTACGAGCAGTACTTC

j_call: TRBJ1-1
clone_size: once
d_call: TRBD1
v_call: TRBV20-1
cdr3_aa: CSAQGQGGEYTEAFF
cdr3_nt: TGCAGTGCTCAGGGACAGGGAGGGGAGTACACTGAAGCTTTCTTT

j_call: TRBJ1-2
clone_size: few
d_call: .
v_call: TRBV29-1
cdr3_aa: CSVVQDYGYTF
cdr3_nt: TGCAGCGTTGTTCAGGACTATGGCTACACCTTC

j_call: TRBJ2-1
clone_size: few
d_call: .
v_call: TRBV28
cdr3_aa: CASSLWALAGHEQFF
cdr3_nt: TGTGCCAGCAGTTTATGGGCCTTAGCAGGCCATGAGCAGTTCTTC

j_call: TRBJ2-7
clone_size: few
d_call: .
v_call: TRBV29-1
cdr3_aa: CSVSQEYEQYF
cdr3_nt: TGCAGCGTTTCGCAGGAGTACGAGCAGTACTTC

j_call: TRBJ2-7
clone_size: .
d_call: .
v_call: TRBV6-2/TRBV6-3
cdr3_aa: CASSYLGLEQYF
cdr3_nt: TGTGCCAGCAGTTACTTGGGCTTGGAGCAGTACTTC

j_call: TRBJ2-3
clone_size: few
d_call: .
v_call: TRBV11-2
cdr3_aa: CASSYLLAGVTDTQYF
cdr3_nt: TGTGCCAGCAGCTACCTGCTTGCCGGAGTCACAGATACGCAGTATTTT

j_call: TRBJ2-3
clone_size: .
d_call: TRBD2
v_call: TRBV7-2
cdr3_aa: CASSRLAGVTDTQYF
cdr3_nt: TGTGCCAGCAGCCGACTAGCGGGGGTCACAGATACGCAGTATTTT

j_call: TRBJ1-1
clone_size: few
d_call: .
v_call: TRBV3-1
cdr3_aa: CASSQDLPGSGSEAFF
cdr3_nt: TGTGCCAGCAGCCAAGATCTCCCAGGGAGCGGGTCTGAAGCTTTCTTT

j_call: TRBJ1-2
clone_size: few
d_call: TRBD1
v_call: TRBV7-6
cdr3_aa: CASSPTGQNYGYTF
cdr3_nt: TGTGCCAGCAGCCCGACGGGACAGAACTATGGCTACACCTTC

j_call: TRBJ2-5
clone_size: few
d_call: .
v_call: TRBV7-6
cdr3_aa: CASSPTWGETQYF
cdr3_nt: TGTGCCAGCAGCCCTACCTGGGGAGAGACCCAGTACTTC

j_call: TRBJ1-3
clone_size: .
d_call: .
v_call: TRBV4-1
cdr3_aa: CASSQGGYSGNTIYF
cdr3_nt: TGCGCCAGCAGCCAAGGGGGCTACTCTGGAAACACCATATATTTT

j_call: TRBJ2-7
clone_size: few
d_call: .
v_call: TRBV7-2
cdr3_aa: CASSSLPFEQYF
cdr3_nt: TGTGCCAGCAGCTCCCTTCCCTTCGAGCAGTACTTC

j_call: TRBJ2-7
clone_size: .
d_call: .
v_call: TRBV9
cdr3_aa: CASSSGGVYEQYF
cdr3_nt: TGTGCCAGCTCGTCAGGAGGTGTCTACGAGCAGTACTTC

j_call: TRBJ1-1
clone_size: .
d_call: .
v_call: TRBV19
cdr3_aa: CVTLAGGNTEAFF
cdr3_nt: TGTGTTACGCTGGCCGGGGGCAACACTGAAGCTTTCTTT

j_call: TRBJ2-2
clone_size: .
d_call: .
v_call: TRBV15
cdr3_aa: CATSSDRDNTGELFF
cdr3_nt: TGTGCCACCAGCAGTGACCGGGACAACACCGGGGAGCTGTTTTTT

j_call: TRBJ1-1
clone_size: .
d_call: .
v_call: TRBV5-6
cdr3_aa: CASIGGNLEAFF
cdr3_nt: TGTGCCAGCATCGGGGGTAACCTAGAAGCTTTCTTT

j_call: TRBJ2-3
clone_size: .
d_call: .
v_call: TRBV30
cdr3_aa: CAWTGHRPDTQYF
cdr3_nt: TGTGCCTGGACTGGGCACCGTCCCGATACGCAGTATTTT

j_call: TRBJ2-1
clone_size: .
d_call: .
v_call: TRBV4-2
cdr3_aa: CASSQDFWVQPQYGKQFF
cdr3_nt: TGTGCCAGCAGCCAAGATTTTTGGGTTCAACCCCAGTATGGGAAGCAGTTCTTC

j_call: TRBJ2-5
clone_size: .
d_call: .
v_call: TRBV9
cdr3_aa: CASSVESGVAETQYF
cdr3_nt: TGTGCCAGCAGCGTAGAATCGGGGGTGGCAGAGACCCAGTACTTC

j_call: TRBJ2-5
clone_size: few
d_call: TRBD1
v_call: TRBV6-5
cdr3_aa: CASSWRGTGPQETQYF
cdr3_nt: TGTGCCAGCAGTTGGAGGGGGACAGGACCCCAAGAGACCCAGTACTTC

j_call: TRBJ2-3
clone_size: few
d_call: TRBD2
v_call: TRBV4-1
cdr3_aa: CASSQDGGGTDTQYF
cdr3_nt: TGCGCCAGCAGCCAAGATGGGGGGGGCACAGATACGCAGTATTTT

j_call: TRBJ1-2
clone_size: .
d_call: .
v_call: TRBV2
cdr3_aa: CASSDSSLCF
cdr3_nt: TGTGCCAGCAGTGACTCAAGCTTGTGCTTC

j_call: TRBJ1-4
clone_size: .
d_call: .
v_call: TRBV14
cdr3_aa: CASSQDPLGKLFF
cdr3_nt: TGTGCCAGCAGCCAGGACCCCCTTGGAAAACTGTTTTTT

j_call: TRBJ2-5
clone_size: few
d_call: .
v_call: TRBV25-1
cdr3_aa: CASKMGSQETQYF
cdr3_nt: TGTGCCAGCAAAATGGGGTCTCAAGAGACCCAGTACTTC

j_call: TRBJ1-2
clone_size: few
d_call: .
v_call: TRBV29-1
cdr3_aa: CSVDDQGGGYTF
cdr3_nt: TGCAGCGTTGATGATCAAGGGGGTGGCTACACCTTC

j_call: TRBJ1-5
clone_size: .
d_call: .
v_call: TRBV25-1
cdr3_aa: CASSEAVGQPQQF
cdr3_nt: TGTGCCAGCAGTGAGGCAGTGGGTCAGCCCCAGCAATTT

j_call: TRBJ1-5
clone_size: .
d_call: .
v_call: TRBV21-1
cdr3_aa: CASSKARAQGPPQHF
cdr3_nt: TGTGCCAGCAGCAAAGCGCGGGCCCAGGGCCCGCCCCAGCATTTT

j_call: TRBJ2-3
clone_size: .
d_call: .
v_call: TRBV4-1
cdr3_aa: CASSQSGFGTDTQYF
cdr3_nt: TGCGCCAGCAGCCAGTCAGGGTTTGGCACAGATACGCAGTATTTT

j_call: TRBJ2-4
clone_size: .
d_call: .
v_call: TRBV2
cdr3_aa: CASSDRGPAKNIQYF
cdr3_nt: TGTGCCAGCAGTGATCGGGGGCCGGCCAAAAACATTCAGTACTTC

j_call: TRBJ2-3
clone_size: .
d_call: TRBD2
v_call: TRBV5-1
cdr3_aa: CASSLGGLKGDTQYF
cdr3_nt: TGCGCCAGCAGCCTGGGGGGACTAAAGGGAGATACGCAGTATTTT

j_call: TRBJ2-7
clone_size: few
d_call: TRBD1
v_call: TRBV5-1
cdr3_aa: CASSAGQAAYEQYF
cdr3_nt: TGCGCCAGCAGCGCGGGACAGGCGGCCTACGAGCAGTACTTC

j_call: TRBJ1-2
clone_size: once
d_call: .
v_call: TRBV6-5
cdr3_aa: CASTGGYTF
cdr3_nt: TGTGCCAGCACCGGTGGCTACACCTTC

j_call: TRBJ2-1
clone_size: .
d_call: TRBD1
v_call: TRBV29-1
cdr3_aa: CSVEGGDRESYNEQFF
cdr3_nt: TGCAGCGTTGAGGGGGGGGACAGGGAATCCTACAATGAGCAGTTCTTC

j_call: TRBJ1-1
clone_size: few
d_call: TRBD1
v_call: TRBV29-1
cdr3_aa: CSAMTGGLLNTEAFF
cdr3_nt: TGCAGCGCCATGACAGGGGGCCTTCTGAACACTGAAGCTTTCTTT

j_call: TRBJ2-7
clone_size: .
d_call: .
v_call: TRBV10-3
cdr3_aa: CAIMGGNSSSYEQYF
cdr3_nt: TGTGCCATCATGGGCGGGAATAGTTCATCCTACGAGCAGTACTTC

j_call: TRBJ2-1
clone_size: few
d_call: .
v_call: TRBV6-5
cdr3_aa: CASSYVSYQVHNEQFF
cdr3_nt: TGTGCCAGCAGTTACGTTTCGTATCAGGTCCACAATGAGCAGTTCTTC

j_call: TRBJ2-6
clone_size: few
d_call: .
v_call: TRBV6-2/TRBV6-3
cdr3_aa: CASSPESVSGANVLTF
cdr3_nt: TGTGCCAGCAGCCCAGAATCTGTCTCTGGGGCCAACGTCCTGACTTTC

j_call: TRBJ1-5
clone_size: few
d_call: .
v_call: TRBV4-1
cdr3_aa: CASSQDLTDYSNQPQHF
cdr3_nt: TGCGCCAGCAGCCAAGATCTAACAGATTATAGCAATCAGCCCCAGCATTTT

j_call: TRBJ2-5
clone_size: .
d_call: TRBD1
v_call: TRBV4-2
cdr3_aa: CASSQAPGQVEETQYF
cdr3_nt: TGTGCCAGCAGCCAGGCTCCGGGACAGGTGGAAGAGACCCAGTACTTC

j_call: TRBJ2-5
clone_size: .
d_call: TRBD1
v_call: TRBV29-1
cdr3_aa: CSVDPSRGQETQYF
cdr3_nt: TGCAGCGTTGATCCCAGCAGGGGGCAAGAGACCCAGTACTTC

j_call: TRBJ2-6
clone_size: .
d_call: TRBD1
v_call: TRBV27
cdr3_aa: CASSLSVRDSRPGANVLTF
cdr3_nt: TGTGCCAGCAGTTTATCGGTTAGGGACAGTCGACCAGGGGCCAACGTCCTGACTTTC

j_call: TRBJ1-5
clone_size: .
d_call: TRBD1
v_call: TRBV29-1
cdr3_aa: CSVQTGGNQPQHF
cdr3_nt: TGCAGCGTTCAAACAGGGGGCAATCAGCCCCAGCATTTT

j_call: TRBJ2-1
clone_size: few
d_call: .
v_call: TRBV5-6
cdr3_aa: CASSYRPGTYNEQFF
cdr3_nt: TGTGCCAGCAGTTATCGACCGGGGACCTACAATGAGCAGTTCTTC

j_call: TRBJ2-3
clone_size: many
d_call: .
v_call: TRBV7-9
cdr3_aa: CASSLVPRTDTQYF
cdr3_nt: TGTGCCAGCAGCTTGGTTCCCCGCACAGATACGCAGTATTTT

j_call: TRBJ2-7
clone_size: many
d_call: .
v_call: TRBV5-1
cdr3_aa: CASSLEETYEQYF
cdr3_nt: TGCGCCAGCAGCTTGGAGGAAACCTACGAGCAGTACTTC

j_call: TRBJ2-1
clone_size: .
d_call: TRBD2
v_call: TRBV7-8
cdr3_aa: CASSLGSGAHNEQFF
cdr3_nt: TGTGCCAGCAGCTTAGGAAGCGGGGCACACAATGAGCAGTTCTTC

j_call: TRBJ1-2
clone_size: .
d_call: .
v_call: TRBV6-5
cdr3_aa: CASSYSFGGNYGYTF
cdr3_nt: TGTGCCAGCAGTTACTCGTTTGGGGGGAACTATGGCTACACCTTC

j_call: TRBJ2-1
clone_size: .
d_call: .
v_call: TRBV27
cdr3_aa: CASIGAAGPYNEQFF
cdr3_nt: TGTGCCAGCATCGGGGCAGCGGGCCCATACAATGAGCAGTTCTTC

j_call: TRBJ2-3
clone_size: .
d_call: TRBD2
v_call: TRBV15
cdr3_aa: CATSKRAGGYTDTQYF
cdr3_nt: TGTGCCACCAGCAAGAGAGCGGGGGGTTACACAGATACGCAGTATTTT

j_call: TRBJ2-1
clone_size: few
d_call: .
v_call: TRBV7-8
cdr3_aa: CASSSRPSGEQFF
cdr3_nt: TGTGCCAGCAGCTCCCGGCCCTCCGGTGAGCAGTTCTTC

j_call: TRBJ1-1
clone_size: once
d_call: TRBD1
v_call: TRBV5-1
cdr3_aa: CASSLASGGSEAFF
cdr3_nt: TGCGCCAGCAGTTTGGCATCAGGGGGCTCTGAAGCTTTCTTT

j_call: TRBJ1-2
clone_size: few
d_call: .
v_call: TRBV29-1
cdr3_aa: CSVEDRDSYGYTF
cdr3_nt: TGCAGCGTTGAAGACCGGGATTCCTATGGCTACACCTTC

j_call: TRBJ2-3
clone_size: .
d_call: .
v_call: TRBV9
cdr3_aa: CASSVTGFPFTDTQYF
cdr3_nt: TGTGCCAGCAGCGTAACAGGGTTCCCGTTCACAGATACGCAGTATTTT

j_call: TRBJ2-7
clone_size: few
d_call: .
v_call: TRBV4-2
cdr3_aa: CASSQERIQNYEQYF
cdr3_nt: TGTGCCAGCAGCCAAGAAAGAATACAGAACTACGAGCAGTACTTC